The entry below gives a single T cell receptor beta chain sequence along with its context. Antigen specificity is unknown. The data stem from a study of cytomegalovirus exposure and HLA in healthy donors. Study findings and constraints: Associated with HLA alleles at 0.05 false discovery rate in a later analysis were 16,951 TCR beta sequences. In an earlier analysis, productive rearrangement rates for most beta V segments clustered near 87% or 30%. Immune exposure information comprised only CMV serostatus.

The germline V gene encodes CDR1 KGHSH and CDR2 LQKENI. The CDR3 is 16 residues long. The junction had 7 bases not matched to a gene; V was cut back by 3 bases and J by 4 bases. PCR employed 60 Vbeta and 13 Jbeta primers. Data came from immunoSEQ multiplex PCR; TCRdb stores just in-frame clones and leaves some out. This table holds tens of thousands of clones. The chain joins TRBV18 to TRBJ2-2, with 8 bases identical to TRBD2. The sample was PBMCs. This sequence was found in a male donor in good health and CMV-seronegative. The CDR3: CASSPNGGAGTGELFF. The CDR3, as DNA: TGTGCCAGCTCACCGAACGGGGGGGCCGGCACCGGGGAGCTGTTTTTT.